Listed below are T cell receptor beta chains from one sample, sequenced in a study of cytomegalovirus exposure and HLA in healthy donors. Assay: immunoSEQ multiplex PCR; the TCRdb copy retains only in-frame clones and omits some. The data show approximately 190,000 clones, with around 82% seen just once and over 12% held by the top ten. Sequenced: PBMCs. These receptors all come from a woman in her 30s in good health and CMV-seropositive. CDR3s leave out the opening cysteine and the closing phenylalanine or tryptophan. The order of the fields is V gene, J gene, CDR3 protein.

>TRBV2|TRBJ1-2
ASSEYGQGFYGYT
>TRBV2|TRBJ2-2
ASRGQVNTGELF
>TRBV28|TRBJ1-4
ASSSPRGLAEKLF
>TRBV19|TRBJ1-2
ASSILEAGGANYGYT
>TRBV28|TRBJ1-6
ASGRQGVTSPLH
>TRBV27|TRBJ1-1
ASAHRTDREAF
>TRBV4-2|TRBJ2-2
ASSHPTSGPRAGELF
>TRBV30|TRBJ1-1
AWSVRGNTEAF
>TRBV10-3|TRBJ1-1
AISQVSNTEAF
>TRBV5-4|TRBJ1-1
ASSPDGTENTEAF
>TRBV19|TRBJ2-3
ASKAGSGRDTQY
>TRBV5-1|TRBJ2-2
ASSSPSGPGELF
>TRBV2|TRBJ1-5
ASRDSYSNQPQH
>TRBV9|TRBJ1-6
ASSVRDRGTSPLH
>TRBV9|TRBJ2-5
ASSVDSGRLETQY
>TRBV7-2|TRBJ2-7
ASRSGGGREQY
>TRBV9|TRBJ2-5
ASSAGPGAGGLETQY
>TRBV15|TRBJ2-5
ATSRDSWGLRETQY
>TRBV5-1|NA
ASTAGGRDEQF
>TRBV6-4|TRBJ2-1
ASSQTSGGGNEQF
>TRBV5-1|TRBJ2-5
ASSLGLAGPKETQY
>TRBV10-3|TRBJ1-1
AISDGKFRDMNTEAF
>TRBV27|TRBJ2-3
ATTDREADTQY
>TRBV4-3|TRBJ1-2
ASSQELSGQGAFVYT
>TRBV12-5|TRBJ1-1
ASGLHGTGDTEAF
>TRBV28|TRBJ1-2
ASSPTTGGLNGYT
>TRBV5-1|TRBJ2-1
ASSFGLAGFNEQF
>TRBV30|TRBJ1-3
AWSVSGHSGNTIY
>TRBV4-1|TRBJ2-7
ASSPFGQGRYEQY
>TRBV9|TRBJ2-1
ASSVATGVAGRQLNYNEQF
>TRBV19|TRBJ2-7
ASSIAVAGDYEQY
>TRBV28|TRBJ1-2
ASKPGHLYGYT
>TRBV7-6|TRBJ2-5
ASSRTQETQY
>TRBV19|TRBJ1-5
ASRNSFNQPQH
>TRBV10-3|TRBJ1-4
ASRQGLNEKLF
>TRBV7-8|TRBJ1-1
ASSPHPGQGPTEAF
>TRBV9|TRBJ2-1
ASSEGLYNEQF
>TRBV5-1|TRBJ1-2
ASSLVGGEGYT
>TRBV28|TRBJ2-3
ASSLGGQGGDTQY
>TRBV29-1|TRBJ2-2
SARTGDIGELF
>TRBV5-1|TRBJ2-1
ASSLGRGDYNEQF
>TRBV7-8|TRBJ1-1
ASSLRQNTEAF
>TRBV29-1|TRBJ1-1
SVPPGGEGTEAF
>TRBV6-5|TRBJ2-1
ASSRDSLGFGEQF
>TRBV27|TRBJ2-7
ASRKRQGASYEQY
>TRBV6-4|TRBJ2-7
ASRAFSGSYEQY
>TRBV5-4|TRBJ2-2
ASSSGTANTGELF